The 5 T cell receptor beta chains below all came from one sample that was sequenced in a study of cytomegalovirus exposure and HLA in healthy donors. Method: immunoSEQ multiplex PCR; TCRdb's copy keeps in-frame clones and lacks some. The top ten clones hold more than 1% of a sample with about 63,000 clones, roughly 90% of them seen once. Sequencing was done on a sample of PBMCs. The receptors were sampled from a woman younger than 35 in good health and CMV-seronegative.

The rearrangement uses TRBV5-5 and TRBJ2-5; 8 nucleotides match TRBD1. The CDR3 covers 13 residues. V trimming: 5 bases; J trimming: 5 bases; junction bases outside the gene matches: 5. The germline V gene has CDR1 SGHKS and CDR2 YYEKEE (reference sequence). The CDR3 loop reads CASRYTGGETQYF. The CDR3 bases are TGTGCCAGCAGATACACAGGGGGGGAGACCCAGTACTTC.

This sequence joins TRBV6-1 and TRBJ1-1; possibly TRBD1 for D (6 bases). V was pared by 3 bases and J by 2 bases, with 10 bases between. The CDR3 contains 14 residues. Germline V gives CDR1 MNHNS, CDR2 SASEGT. The CDR3 nucleotides read TGTGCCAGCAGTGAGTCAGGGGCAAACACTGAAGCTTTCTTT. As protein: CASSESGANTEAFF.

This chain links TRBV6-4 with TRBJ2-1, with D maybe TRBD2 (5 bases). Trimming left V 2 bases short and J 6 bases short, with 8 bases between. The CDR3 spans 13 residues. The V gene's germline CDR1 is MRHNA and CDR2 SNTAGT. The CDR3 spells CASSDGESNEQFF. The CDR3 DNA is TGTGCCAGCAGTGACGGGGAGTCCAATGAGCAGTTCTTC.

The chain links TRBV10-3 to TRBJ2-5; the D gene is possibly TRBD2 (6 bases). This CDR3 comprises 15 residues. V was trimmed by 6 bases and J by 1 base, leaving 15 bases between them. CDR1 and CDR2 from the germline V gene are ENHRY and SYGVKD. This CDR3 reads CAIRGPGGPQETQYF. The CDR3 DNA is TGTGCCATCAGGGGACCCGGGGGACCCCAAGAGACCCAGTACTTC.

The V call is TRBV19, the J call TRBJ1-2; 8 bases map to TRBD1. Unmatched junction bases numbered 12, after V lost 7 bases and J lost 5 bases. Per the germline V gene, CDR1 is LNHDA and CDR2 is SQIVND (reference sequence). This CDR3 is built from 15 residues. CDR3 in amino acids: CASTGTGTILYGYTF. The CDR3, as DNA: TGTGCCAGTACCGGGACAGGAACCATCCTTTATGGCTACACCTTC.